The 14 T cell receptor beta chains below were found in one sample sequenced in a study of radiation and T cells in renal cell carcinoma. Here immunoSEQ multiplex PCR was the method, and the copy in TCRdb shows in-frame clones only, minus some. This table holds just over 15,000 clones, over 60% found once. Described treatment: 15 Gy SBRT to primary tumor, nephrectomy 4 weeks later. Sample: tumor tissue, taken from a patient whose treatment included radiotherapy and nephrectomy. The receptors were sampled from a woman between 65 and 79 years old with renal cell carcinoma.

The chain combines TRBV14 with TRBJ1-4; D gene unclear. Trimming took off 0 bases at V and 8 bases at J, with 10 bases between the two ends. Germline CDR1 is SGHDN and CDR2 is FVKESK. The CDR3 has 14 residues. In DNA, the CDR3 is TGTGCCAGCAGCCAAGACCCCCCGGGAGAAAAACTGTTTTTT. This translates into CASSQDPPGEKLFF.

The chain carries TRBV7-7 and TRBJ2-5, with TRBD2 as a possible D gene (5 bases). The germline V gene has CDR1 SSHAT and CDR2 FNYEAQ (reference sequence). The germline V and J ends were trimmed by 4 bases and 5 bases, with 20 bases remaining between them. The CDR3 contains 16 residues. The CDR3 bases are TGTGCCAGCAGCTCTATAACGGGGAAAGAAAGGGAGACCCAGTACTTC. It yields the protein CASSSITGKERETQYF.

This clone was counted between two and nine times. The chain combines TRBV29-1 with TRBJ2-4; D may match TRBD1 or TRBD2 (6 bases each). The CDR3 extends over 12 amino acids. V was clipped by 5 bases and J by 9 bases, with 14 bases between them. Germline V gene data show CDR1 as SQVTM and CDR2 as ANQGSEA. CDR3 loop: CSVQTGGGIQYF. CDR3 bases: TGCAGCGTTCAGACAGGAGGGGGCATTCAGTACTTC.

The chain couples TRBV15 to TRBJ2-5; tentatively, D is TRBD1 or TRBD2 (5 bases each). Germline V gene sequence: CDR1 LNHNV, CDR2 YYDKDF (reference sequence). The CDR3 has 15 amino acids. Trimming left V 0 bases short and J 1 base short, with 9 bases between. CDR3 sequence (DNA): TGTGCCACCAGCAGAGATGAGGGGTCCCAAGAGACCCAGTACTTC. Translated: CATSRDEGSQETQYF. The complete variable domain, with remaining parts taken from reference TRBV15 and TRBJ2-5, reads DAMVIQNPRYQVTQFGKPVTLSCSQTLNHNVMYWYQQKSSQAPKLLFHYYDKDFNNEADTPDNFQSRRPNTSFCFLDIRSPGLGDTAMYLCATSRDEGSQETQYFGPGTRLLVL.

A few counts support this clone. An end of the junction differs from the germline gene, which may be a read error. The chain uses TRBV7-2 and TRBJ1-5; D is unresolved. CDR1 and CDR2 (germline): SGHTA, FQGNSA. The CDR3 totals 13 residues. CDR3 in amino acids: CATSLNSNQPQHF. The CDR3 DNA reads as TGTGCCACCAGCCTTAATAGCAATCAGCCCCAGCATTTT.

The rearrangement uses TRBV10-3 and TRBJ2-7; 9 bases align to TRBD1. This CDR3 comprises 15 residues. The trim removed 4 bases at V and 6 bases at J, leaving 10 bases unmatched. In germline, CDR1 is ENHRY, CDR2 SYGVKD. CDR3 in amino acids: CAISGPGTGTREQYF. CDR3 coding DNA: TGTGCCATCAGTGGGCCCGGGACAGGGACCCGCGAGCAGTACTTC.

V gene TRBV6-1 combines with J gene TRBJ2-7; no clear D gene. The CDR3 extends over 15 amino acids. Per germline, CDR1 MNHNS and CDR2 SASEGT. The V and J ends lost 3 bases and 2 bases respectively, with 14 bases between them. The CDR3 DNA reads as TGTGCCAGCAGTGATCGGGCCTCCCCAGCCTACGAGCAGTACTTC. Translation gives CASSDRASPAYEQYF.

This clone is a singleton in its sample. The chain employs TRBV5-1 and TRBJ2-2; D is possibly TRBD2 (6 bases). The CDR3 runs to 14 residues. Per the germline V gene, CDR1 is SGHRS and CDR2 is YFSETQ. V was shortened by 2 bases and J by 9 bases, with 14 bases between the two germline ends. The CDR3 is CASSFGQEGRELFF. In nucleotides, the CDR3 is TGCGCCAGCAGCTTTGGTCAGGAGGGCAGGGAGCTGTTTTTT.

V usage is TRBV5-1 and J usage is TRBJ2-1, with a tentative D call TRBD1 (5 bases). Trimming stripped 2 bases from V and 0 bases from J, with 9 bases between. The CDR3 consists of 15 residues. Germline loops: CDR1 SGHRS, CDR2 YFSETQ. In DNA form, the CDR3 reads TGCGCCAGCAGCTTCCAGGGTAACTCCTACAATGAGCAGTTCTTC. This gives the protein CASSFQGNSYNEQFF. Full variable domain (missing parts from reference TRBV5-1 and TRBJ2-1): KAGVTQTPRYLIKTRGQQVTLSCSPISGHRSVSWYQQTPGQGLQFLFEYFSETQRNKGNFPGRFSGRQFSNSRSEMNVSTLELGDSALYLCASSFQGNSYNEQFFGPGTRLTVL.

This chain connects TRBV13 to TRBJ2-7; 12 positions match TRBD1. This CDR3 has 15 residues. V was pared by 0 bases and J by 5 bases, with 2 bases of the junction left unmatched. CDR1 is PRHDT and CDR2 is FYEKMQ in the germline V gene (reference sequence). The DNA for the CDR3 is TGTGCCAGCAGCTTAGGGGGACAGGGGGCAGACGAGCAGTACTTC. Amino acids: CASSLGGQGADEQYF.

The chain is built from TRBV2 and TRBJ2-3, with TRBD2 matching 10 bases. The germline V gene encodes CDR1 SNHLY and CDR2 FYNNEI. The CDR3 extends over 15 amino acids. Germline trimming cut 7 bases from V and 4 bases from J; bases unmatched to any gene: 8. CDR3 sequence (DNA): TGTGCCAGCACCAAAGCGGGAGGGTCCGCAGATACGCAGTATTTT. It encodes CASTKAGGSADTQYF.

The chain links TRBV5-4 to TRBJ2-5; D remains ambiguous. Trimming left V 1 base short and J 4 bases short, with 14 bases between. Germline V CDR1 and CDR2: SGHNT, YYREEE (reference sequence). This CDR3 region has 15 residues. CDR3 amino acids: CASSLSYGLGETQYF. The CDR3 DNA reads as TGTGCCAGCAGCTTGTCTTACGGGCTGGGAGAGACCCAGTACTTC. Full variable domain (missing parts from reference TRBV5-4 and TRBJ2-5): ETGVTQSPTHLIKTRGQQVTLRCSSQSGHNTVSWYQQALGQGPQFIFQYYREEENGRGNFPPRFSGLQFPNYSSELNVNALELDDSALYLCASSLSYGLGETQYFGPGTRLLVL.

This clone is medium-sized. V and J are TRBV6-5 and TRBJ1-1, with 9 bases aligning to TRBD1. Unmatched junction bases numbered 6, after V lost 2 bases and J lost 5 bases. CDR1 and CDR2 from the germline V gene are MNHEY and SVGAGI. This CDR3 spans 15 amino acids. Here the CDR3 reads CASSYNRDRVTEAFF. The CDR3 DNA reads TGTGCCAGCAGTTACAATCGGGACAGGGTTACTGAAGCTTTCTTT.

This clone was observed a handful of times. V usage is TRBV7-2 and J usage is TRBJ2-3; 11 nucleotides match TRBD2. The V gene's germline CDR1 is SGHTA and CDR2 FQGNSA. This CDR3 spans 15 amino acids. J lost 6 bases, V lost 3 bases, and 5 bases had no gene match. The CDR3 DNA reads TGTGCCAGCAGCTTCGGACTAGCGGGCCGGGATACGCAGTATTTT. It specifies CASSFGLAGRDTQYF.